This passage covers 11 T cell receptor beta chains from one sample sequenced in a study of blood T cell repertoires in COVID-19. Assay: immunoSEQ multiplex PCR; the TCRdb copy retains only in-frame clones and omits some. This repertoire shows around 400,000 clones, 89% found once; its top ten account for 1.5% to 2%. The sequenced material came from PBMCs or T cells enriched from blood (not recorded which). Receptors originate from a woman between 25 and 40 years old who had recovered from COVID-19.

The chain carries TRBV10-3 and TRBJ1-2; 9 nucleotides align to TRBD1. Germline lookup yields CDR1 ENHRY and CDR2 SYGVKD. J lost 11 bases, V lost 6 bases, and 10 bases had no gene match. The CDR3 is made up of 13 amino acids. The chain's CDR3 is CAIRGQGTFLYTF. The DNA for the CDR3 is TGTGCCATCAGAGGACAGGGGACTTTTTTGTACACCTTC.

V usage is TRBV7-9 and J usage is TRBJ1-3, with 8 positions matching TRBD1. The CDR3 runs to 15 residues. Germline V gene sequence: CDR1 SEHNR, CDR2 FQNEAQ (reference sequence). V gave up 4 bases and J gave up 3 bases; unmatched junction bases: 5. CDR3 sequence reads: CASSYGQGSGNTIYF. The CDR3 DNA follows: TGTGCCAGCAGCTACGGACAGGGAAGTGGAAACACCATATATTTT.

J is TRBJ1-3 and V is TRBV7-9; 8 nucleotides align to TRBD1. J lost 4 bases, V lost 11 bases, and 10 bases had no gene match. This CDR3 is built from 14 residues. Germline V gives CDR1 SEHNR, CDR2 FQNEAQ (reference sequence). This CDR3 reads CAAERDRLGNTIYF. The CDR3 DNA sequence: TGTGCCGCCGAAAGGGACAGGCTGGGAAACACCATATATTTT. Variable domain in full (rest from reference TRBV7-9 and TRBJ1-3): DTGVSQNPRHKITKRGQNVTFRCDPISEHNRLYWYRQTLGQGPEFLTYFQNEAQLEKSRLLSDRFSAERPKGSFSTLEIQRTEQGDSAMYLCAAERDRLGNTIYFGEGSWLTVV.

This clone has just a few counts. CDR3 region: CASSRQGGSGYTF. DNA for the CDR3: TGTGCCAGCTCACGGCAGGGAGGAAGTGGCTACACCTTC. The chain links TRBV18 to TRBJ1-2, with D possibly TRBD1 on 5 matching bases. Deletions cut 4 bases from V and 7 bases from J, with 13 bases between. The CDR3 is 13 residues long. The germline gives CDR1 KGHSH, CDR2 LQKENI.

The rearrangement uses TRBV6-2 or TRBV6-3 and TRBJ1-4; no reliable D call. CDR3 length equals 14 residues. V lost 6 bases and J lost 8, with 16 bases in between. In germline, CDR1 is MNHEY, CDR2 SVGEGT. CDR3 bases: TGTGCCAGCAGCTCCCCGCCCTTGGAGGAAAAACTGTTTTTT. As protein: CASSSPPLEEKLFF.

The chain employs TRBV27 and TRBJ2-1; 10 bases align to TRBD1. This CDR3 is built from 15 residues. After removal of 4 bases from V and 3 bases from J, the junction contained 3 bases not matched to a gene. CDR1 MNHEY and CDR2 SMNVEV come from the germline V gene (reference sequence). The CDR3 nucleotides read TGTGCCAGCAGTTCAGACAGGGGGCACTACAATGAGCAGTTCTTC. It specifies CASSSDRGHYNEQFF.

The chain joins TRBV27 to TRBJ1-2; D is unresolved. Germline lookup yields CDR1 MNHEY and CDR2 SMNVEV (reference sequence). Between the trimmed V and J ends, which lost 0 bases and 8 bases, there was a span of 13 bases. This CDR3 comprises 14 residues. The CDR3 coding sequence is TGTGCCAGCAGTTTATCAGGGAGCGGTAGAGGCTACACCTTC. Translation gives CASSLSGSGRGYTF.

In this sample, this clone turned up a few times. This same CDR3 is encoded by further DNA sequences in the sample. The chain is built from TRBV9 and TRBJ1-1, with 7 bases identical to TRBD1. Looked up from germline, CDR1 is SGDLS and CDR2 is YYNGEE. The CDR3 covers 13 residues. With 4 bases clipped from V and 4 bases from J, the junction kept 4 bases outside the gene matches. CDR3 protein: CASSQRQGTEAFF. CDR3 nucleotide sequence: TGTGCCAGCAGCCAACGACAGGGCACTGAAGCTTTCTTT.

This chain links TRBV4-3 with TRBJ2-3; tentatively, D is TRBD1 (5 bases). Trimming pared 1 base from V and 2 bases from J, leaving 16 bases between. The germline CDR1 and CDR2 sequences are LGHNA and YSLEER. The CDR3 covers 17 residues. The CDR3 here is CASSQGGFRQFTDTQYF. The CDR3 nucleotides are TGCGCCAGCAGCCAAGGGGGTTTCAGACAGTTCACAGATACGCAGTATTTT.

The chain links TRBV27 to TRBJ2-2; 12 bases fit TRBD2. Unmatched junction bases numbered 11, after V lost 5 bases and J lost 7 bases. The germline V gene encodes CDR1 MNHEY and CDR2 SMNVEV (reference sequence). CDR3 length equals 17 residues. The CDR3 sequence: CASSTLAGGPSVGELFF. The CDR3 DNA follows: TGTGCCAGCAGTACCCTAGCGGGAGGGCCTTCGGTCGGGGAGCTGTTTTTT.

This clone was seen just once. CDR3 amino acids: CASSSGDRGVYEQYF. For the CDR3, the DNA is TGTGCCAGCAGTTCGGGGGACAGGGGTGTCTACGAGCAGTACTTC. The gene calls are TRBV27 and TRBJ2-7; 10 bases match TRBD1. V was clipped by 4 bases and J by 3 bases; unmatched bases: 6. Germline CDR1 and CDR2: MNHEY and SMNVEV (reference sequence). The CDR3 length is 15 residues.